The present TCR beta chain was sequenced within a study of blood T cell repertoires in COVID-19. This clone has a handful of counts. CDR1 is GTSNPN, CDR2 SVGIG, per germline (reference sequence). The CDR3 has 14 amino acids. V gave up 2 bases and J gave up 1 base, with 11 bases separating them. TCRdb's copy holds only in-frame clones and misses some; the assay was immunoSEQ multiplex PCR. The sample comprises tens of thousands of clones, about nine tenths of which are singletons, and about 5% rests with the top ten. The TCR was taken from an elderly woman with acute or convalescent COVID-19. The sample was peripheral blood. The V gene is TRBV30, the J gene TRBJ1-1; no reliable D call. CDR3 region: CAWSLAQRNTEAFF. CDR3 nucleotides: TGTGCCTGGAGTCTGGCACAGAGGAACACTGAAGCTTTCTTT.